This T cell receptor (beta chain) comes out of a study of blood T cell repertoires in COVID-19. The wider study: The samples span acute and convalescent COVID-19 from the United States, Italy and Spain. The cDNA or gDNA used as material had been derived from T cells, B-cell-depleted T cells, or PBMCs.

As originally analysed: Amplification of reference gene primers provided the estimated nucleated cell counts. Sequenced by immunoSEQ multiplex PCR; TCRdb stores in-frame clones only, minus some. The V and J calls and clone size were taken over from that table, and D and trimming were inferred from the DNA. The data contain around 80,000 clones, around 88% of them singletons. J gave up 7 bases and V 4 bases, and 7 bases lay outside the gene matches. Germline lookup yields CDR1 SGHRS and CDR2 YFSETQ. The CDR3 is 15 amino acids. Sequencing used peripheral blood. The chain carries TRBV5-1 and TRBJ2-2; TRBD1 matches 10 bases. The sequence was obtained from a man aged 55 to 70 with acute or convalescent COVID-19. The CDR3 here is CASSPRQGAGGELFF. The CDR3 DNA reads TGCGCCAGCAGCCCTAGACAGGGGGCTGGCGGGGAGCTGTTTTTT.